What follows are 12 T cell receptor beta chains derived from one specimen sequenced in a study of OX40 agonist ivuxolimab in advanced cancers. Generated by immunoSEQ multiplex PCR, the TCRdb table keeps only in-frame clones and is missing some. The sample lists over 20,000 clones, under 90% occurring once. The specimen comprised CD4+ or CD8+ T cells sorted from blood, sampled in a trial of the OX40 agonist ivuxolimab. The origin of the receptors is an adult with an advanced solid tumor such as melanoma, head and neck, liver or kidney cancer.

The J gene is TRBJ2-3, the V gene TRBV6-5; D is unclear. The CDR3 loop spans 15 amino acids. V dropped 8 bases and J dropped 1 base, with 16 bases sitting between them. Germline V gives CDR1 MNHEY, CDR2 SVGAGI. The CDR3 is CASSEAYPGTDTQYF. In DNA, the CDR3 is TGTGCCAGCTCCGAGGCGTATCCGGGCACAGATACGCAGTATTTT.

This sequence joins TRBV7-3 and TRBJ2-7; a weak D match, TRBD1 (8 bases). The germline V and J ends were trimmed by 5 bases and 3 bases, with 20 bases remaining between them. The germline gives CDR1 SGHTA, CDR2 FQGTGA. This CDR3 is 16 amino acids long. CDR3 residues: CASSPRTGGAGYEQYF. CDR3 coding DNA: TGTGCCAGCAGCCCCCGAACAGGGGGGGCAGGCTACGAGCAGTACTTC.

The chain has TRBV28 and TRBJ2-5; a possible D gene is TRBD2 (5 bases). The better agreement between TRBJ2-7 and the DNA end casts doubt on the J call. Germline V CDR1 and CDR2: MDHEN, SYDVKM. The CDR3 totals 18 residues. In nucleotides, the CDR3 is TGTGCCAGCAGTCTAAAATCCTCGAGAGGGCTCCGCTACTACGAGCAGTACTTC. It codes for CASSLKSSRGLRYYEQYF.

The V and J genes are TRBV15 and TRBJ2-7; 9 positions match TRBD1. This CDR3 contains 14 residues. Trimming at V came to 5 bases and at J to 5 bases, leaving 7 bases not matched to a gene. Germline values: CDR1 LNHNV, CDR2 YYDKDF (reference sequence). CDR3 coding DNA: TGTGCCACCAGCGGGACAGGGTCAGCCCACGAGCAGTACTTC. It codes for CATSGTGSAHEQYF.

CDR3 DNA: TGCGCCAGCAGCCACAACCAGGGCGCCTACGAGCAGTACTTC. Protein sequence: CASSHNQGAYEQYF. The chain employs TRBV4-1 and TRBJ2-7; maybe TRBD1 (5 bases). Trimming pared 3 bases from V and 2 bases from J, leaving 11 bases between. Germline CDR1 is MGHRA and CDR2 is YSYEKL. This CDR3 is built from 14 residues.

The chain links TRBV5-4 to TRBJ2-1; 8 bases map to TRBD1. Germline V gene lookup returns CDR1 SGHNT and CDR2 YYREEE (reference sequence). V trimming: 5 bases; J trimming: 9 bases; junction bases outside the gene matches: 4. This CDR3 contains 12 residues. The CDR3 is CASRDRVGEQFF. The CDR3 DNA is TGTGCCAGCAGGGACAGGGTGGGTGAGCAGTTCTTC.

This chain connects TRBV18 to TRBJ2-7; 12 positions match TRBD1. Germline loops: CDR1 KGHSH, CDR2 LQKENI. J was trimmed by 4 bases and V by 6 bases; bases with no gene match: 13. The CDR3 consists of 17 residues. CDR3 amino acids: CASSIISGTGGSYEQYF. The CDR3, as DNA: TGTGCCAGCTCCATAATTTCCGGGACAGGGGGCTCATACGAGCAGTACTTC.

This clone has a handful of counts. The chain combines TRBV7-3 with TRBJ1-1; a weak D match, TRBD1 (5 bases). This CDR3 contains 12 residues. The ends were cut back, 5 bases at V and 5 bases at J, with 9 bases in the middle. CDR1 is SGHTA and CDR2 is FQGTGA in the germline V gene. The CDR3 bases are TGTGCCAGCAGCAATCAGGGAACTGAAGCTTTCTTT. Its translation: CASSNQGTEAFF.

This chain connects TRBV1 to TRBJ2-1; TRBD2 is taken as the D call from the table, unchecked against the DNA. TRBV1 is a pseudogene. The CDR3 totals 20 residues. The CDR3 DNA is TGCACCAGCAGCCAAGAAGTTTGTAGCGGGACGTCCGCCGGGAACAATGAGCAGTTCTTC. Its translation: CTSSQEVCSGTSAGNNEQFF.

This clone has only one observation. CDR3 amino acids: CASSQTGLTYEQYF. Here the CDR3 DNA reads TGTGCCAGCAGTCAAACAGGGTTGACCTACGAGCAGTACTTC. This chain connects TRBV28 to TRBJ2-7; perhaps TRBD1 as D (6 bases). The CDR3 spans 14 residues. Trimming took 5 bases from V and 2 from J, leaving 13 bases between them. The germline CDR1 and CDR2 sequences are MDHEN and SYDVKM.

The chain has TRBV14 and TRBJ2-7; D remains unclear. The CDR3 extends over 16 amino acids. The V end lost 4 bases, the J end lost 0 bases, and 16 bases lay between the germline ends. Germline V CDR1 and CDR2: SGHDN, FVKESK. CDR3 region: CASSRDSFGYSYEQYF. The CDR3 nucleotides are TGTGCCAGCAGCCGAGATAGTTTTGGGTACTCCTACGAGCAGTACTTC. Variable domain in full (rest from reference TRBV14 and TRBJ2-7): EAGVTQFPSHSVIEKGQTVTLRCDPISGHDNLYWYRRVMGKEIKFLLHFVKESKQDESGMPNNRFLAERTGGTYSTLKVQPAELEDSGVYFCASSRDSFGYSYEQYFGPGTRLTVT.

The rearrangement joins TRBV2 to TRBJ2-5, with 9 bases matching TRBD1. CDR1 is SNHLY and CDR2 is FYNNEI in the germline V gene. The CDR3 covers 18 residues. After removal of 3 bases from V and 5 bases from J, the junction contained 16 bases not matched to a gene. CDR3 sequence reads: CASSDPRGTGLSVETQYF. CDR3 nucleotide sequence: TGTGCCAGCAGTGACCCTAGGGGGACAGGGTTGTCCGTGGAGACCCAGTACTTC.